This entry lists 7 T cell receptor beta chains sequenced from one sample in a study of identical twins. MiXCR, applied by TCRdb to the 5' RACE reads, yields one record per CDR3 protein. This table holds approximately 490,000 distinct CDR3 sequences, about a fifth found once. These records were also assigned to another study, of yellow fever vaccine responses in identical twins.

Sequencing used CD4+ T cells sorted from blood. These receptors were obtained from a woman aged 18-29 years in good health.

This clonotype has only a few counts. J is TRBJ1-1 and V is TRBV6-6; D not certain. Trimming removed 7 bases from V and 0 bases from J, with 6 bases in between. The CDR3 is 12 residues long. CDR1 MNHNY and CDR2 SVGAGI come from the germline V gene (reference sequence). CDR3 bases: TGTGCCAGCAACGCTGTGAACACTGAAGCTTTCTTT. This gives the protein CASNAVNTEAFF.

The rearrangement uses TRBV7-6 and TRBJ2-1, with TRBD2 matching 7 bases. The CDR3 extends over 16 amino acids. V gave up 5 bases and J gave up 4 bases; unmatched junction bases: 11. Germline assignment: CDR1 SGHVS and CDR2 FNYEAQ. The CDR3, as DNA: TGTGCCAGCAGCCCCCCGGGGCTAGCGGAATACAATGAGCAGTTCTTC. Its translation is CASSPPGLAEYNEQFF.

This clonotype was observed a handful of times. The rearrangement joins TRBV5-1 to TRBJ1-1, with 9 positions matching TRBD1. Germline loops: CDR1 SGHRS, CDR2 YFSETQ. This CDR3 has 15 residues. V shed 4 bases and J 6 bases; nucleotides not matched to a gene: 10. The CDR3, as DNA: TGCGCCAGCAGCCTTAGGCGGGACAGGGCTTCTGAAGCTTTCTTT. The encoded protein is CASSLRRDRASEAFF.

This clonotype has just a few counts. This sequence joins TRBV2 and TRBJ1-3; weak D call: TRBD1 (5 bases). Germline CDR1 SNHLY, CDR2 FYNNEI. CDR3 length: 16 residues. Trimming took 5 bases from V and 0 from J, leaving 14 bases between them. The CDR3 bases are TGTGCCAGCAGTTTTTCCAGGGCCAGCTCTGGAAACACCATATATTTT. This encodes CASSFSRASSGNTIYF.

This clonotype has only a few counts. CDR3 sequence (DNA): TGTGCCAGCAGGGACAGGGGGCTCCTTTCCTATAATTCACCCCTCCACTTT. Its protein is CASRDRGLLSYNSPLHF. This chain links TRBV2 with TRBJ1-6, with 11 nucleotides matching TRBD1. This CDR3 spans 17 amino acids. Germline-derived CDR1 and CDR2 are SNHLY and FYNNEI. J was trimmed by 1 base and V by 6 bases; bases with no gene match: 5.

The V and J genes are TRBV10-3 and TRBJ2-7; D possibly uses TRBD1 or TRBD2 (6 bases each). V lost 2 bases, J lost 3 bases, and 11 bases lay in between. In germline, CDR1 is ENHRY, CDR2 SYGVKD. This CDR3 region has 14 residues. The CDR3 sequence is CAISEGGLGYEQYF. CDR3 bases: TGTGCCATCAGTGAGGGGGGGCTCGGCTACGAGCAGTACTTC.

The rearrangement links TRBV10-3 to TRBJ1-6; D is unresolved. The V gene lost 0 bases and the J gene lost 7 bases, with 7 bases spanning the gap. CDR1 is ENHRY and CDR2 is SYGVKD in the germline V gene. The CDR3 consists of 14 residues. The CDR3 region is CAISESGMNSPLHF. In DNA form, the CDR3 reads TGTGCCATCAGTGAGTCGGGTATGAATTCACCCCTCCACTTT.